These 7 T cell receptor beta chains were sequenced from one sample in a study of tumor-infiltrating lymphocytes in primary liver carcinoma. The authors made TCR beta cDNA from around 500 ng total RNA with a constant-region primer. The TCR beta library was amplified through three nested multiplex PCR rounds in a modified ARM-PCR procedure. The two initial PCR rounds, roughly 11 cycles each, used TRBV1-TRBV30 forward and C-beta reverse primers. One entry per CDR3 protein, called by TCRdb with MiXCR from the multiplex PCR reads. Here the sample spans approximately 330,000 distinct CDR3 sequences, less than 65% being singletons. Germline DNA was also extracted, and blood RNA derived from unsorted whole blood. Sequences were obtained from peripheral blood. These receptors came from a man aged 40-49 years with primary liver carcinoma and hepatitis B virus infection.

With respect to this clonotype: A much larger clone lies one base from this, so it may be a read error. The chain employs TRBV11-2 and TRBJ2-5; TRBD1 matches at 9 bases. The germline V gene encodes CDR1 SGHAT and CDR2 FQNNGV. CDR3 length: 15 residues. As DNA, the CDR3 is TGCGCCAGCAGCCAAGGGGGACAGGGTCAAGATACCCAGTACTTC. Amino acids: CASSQGGQGQDTQYF.

V gene TRBV5-1 combines with J gene TRBJ2-3; D remains unclear. V lost 6 bases, J lost 6 bases, and 17 bases lay in between. Germline V gives CDR1 SGHRS, CDR2 YFSETQ. The CDR3 covers 14 residues. The CDR3: CASTLWDVADTQYF. The CDR3 region has the DNA TGCGCCAGCACCCTGTGGGATGTCGCGGATACGCAGTATTTT. Full variable domain (rest looked up from reference TRBV5-1 and TRBJ2-3): KAGVTQTPRYLIKTRGQQVTLSCSPISGHRSVSWYQQTPGQGLQFLFEYFSETQRNKGNFPGRFSGRQFSNSRSEMNVSTLELGDSALYLCASTLWDVADTQYFGPGTRLTVL.

This chain links TRBV28 with TRBJ2-1, with a possible D match to TRBD2 (5 bases). Germline CDR1 reads MDHEN; CDR2 reads SYDVKM. Trimming took off 6 bases at V and 7 bases at J, with 19 bases between the two ends. This CDR3 region has 15 residues. This chain's CDR3 is CASSTPRLTPNEQFF. The CDR3 DNA follows: TGTGCCAGCAGCACACCCCGACTAACTCCGAATGAGCAGTTCTTC.

As concerns this clonotype: At one of its ends the junction is not consistent with the germline gene, which may arise from a read error. The rearrangement joins TRBV6-6 to TRBJ2-7; TRBD2 is a possible D gene (6 bases). There are 14 residues in the CDR3. Germline CDR1 is MNHNY and CDR2 is SVGAGI (reference sequence). The DNA of the CDR3 is TGTGTCAGCAGTTACCTGGGACTCTCCTACGAGCAGTACTTC. This sequence encodes CVSSYLGLSYEQYF.

To note about this clonotype: This could be a read error, since a much larger clone is one nucleotide away. The rearrangement joins TRBV6-6 to TRBJ2-7; no clear D. V was cut by 5 bases and J by 4 bases, with 15 bases left in between. CDR1 is MNHNY, CDR2 SVGAGI, per germline (reference sequence). The CDR3 extends over 14 amino acids. The CDR3 reads CASSDGPSGYEQYF. In DNA, the CDR3 is TGTGCCAGCAGTGATGGGCCGAGTGGGTACGAGCAGTACTTC.

Concerning this clonotype: The junction shows a germline mismatch at one end, possibly a read error. The V and J genes are TRBV11-2 and TRBJ1-1, with D perhaps TRBD1 (5 bases). Per the germline V gene, CDR1 is SGHAT and CDR2 is FQNNGV. The CDR3 length is 15 residues. The DNA of the CDR3 is TGTGCCAGCAGCTTAGGATCAGGGTTGAACACCGAAGCTTTCTTT. Translated: CASSLGSGLNTEAFF.

As regards this clonotype: One junction end disagrees with the germline gene, perhaps due to a read error. V is TRBV4-3 and J is TRBJ2-7; 8 bases align to TRBD2. From germline, CDR1 is LGHNA and CDR2 YSLEER. The CDR3 loop spans 16 amino acids. The CDR3 protein is CASNQDRSGRRYEQYF. For the CDR3, the DNA is TGCGCCAGCAACCAAGATCGAAGCGGGAGAAGGTACGAGCAGTACTTC.